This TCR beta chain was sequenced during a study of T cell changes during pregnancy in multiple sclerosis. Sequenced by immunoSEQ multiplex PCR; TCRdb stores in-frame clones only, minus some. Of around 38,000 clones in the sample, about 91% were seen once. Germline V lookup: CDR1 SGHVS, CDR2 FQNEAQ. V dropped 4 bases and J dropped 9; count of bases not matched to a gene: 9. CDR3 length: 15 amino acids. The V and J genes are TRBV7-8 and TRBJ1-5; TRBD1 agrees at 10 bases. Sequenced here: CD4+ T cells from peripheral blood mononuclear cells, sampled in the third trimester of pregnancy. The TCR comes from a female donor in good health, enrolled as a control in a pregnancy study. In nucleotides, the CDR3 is TGTGCCAGCAGCTCGGCGGGACAGGGGAAACGGCCCCAGCATTTT. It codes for CASSSAGQGKRPQHF.